The rows below give T cell receptor beta chains drawn from one sample of a study of regulatory T cells in long-lasting Graves disease. TCRdb re-analysed the multiplex PCR reads in MiXCR, keeping a single row per CDR3 protein. The table shows roughly 450,000 distinct CDR3 sequences, with about 20% occurring only once. Material: peripheral blood mononuclear cells (PBMCs), obtained when the disease was refractory, from a patient treated with antithyroid drugs. These receptors were collected from a female donor with Graves disease. Both conserved end residues are part of each CDR3. The D gene is left open where the match is weak. Size tells how often a clone was seen (once, few, many) or the class of an expanded clone, and some rows leave it out.

size: few
V: TRBV3-1
D: .
J: TRBJ1-2
DNA: TGTGCCAGCAGCCTCGGGGGGACTGGCTACACCTTC
CDR3: CASSLGGTGYTF

size: few
V: TRBV5-8
D: .
J: TRBJ1-2
DNA: TGTGCCAGCAGCTTGGCCCCGGACGGACCAACTAACTATGGCTACACCTTC
CDR3: CASSLAPDGPTNYGYTF

size: many
V: TRBV28
D: TRBD2
J: TRBJ2-7
DNA: TGTGCCAGCAGTTCACTGCGCCCCTACGCGGGAGCTACCTACGAGCAGTACTTC
CDR3: CASSSLRPYAGATYEQYF

size: .
V: TRBV20-1
D: .
J: TRBJ2-6
DNA: TGCAGTGCTAACGGGGCCAACGTCCTGACTTTC
CDR3: CSANGANVLTF

size: few
V: TRBV7-2
D: .
J: TRBJ1-2
DNA: TGTGCCAGCAGCTCCCCACGTGCGGGGTATGGCTACACCTTC
CDR3: CASSSPRAGYGYTF

size: few
V: TRBV4-1
D: .
J: TRBJ2-5
DNA: TGCGCCAGCAGCCAAGGCCCAGCGGCCATCCAAGAGACCCAGTACTTC
CDR3: CASSQGPAAIQETQYF

size: many
V: TRBV28
D: TRBD1
J: TRBJ2-7
DNA: TGTGCCAGCAGTTCTCCGTCGGACAGGGGCATCTACGAGCAGTACTTC
CDR3: CASSSPSDRGIYEQYF

size: many
V: TRBV6-1
D: TRBD1
J: TRBJ2-7
DNA: TGTGCCAGCAGTGACGGGACAGCCGTCTCCTACGAGCAGTACTTC
CDR3: CASSDGTAVSYEQYF

size: .
V: TRBV20-1
D: .
J: TRBJ1-1
DNA: TGCAGTGCAAGACGGGATGGACGGGGGAACACTGAAGCTTTCTTT
CDR3: CSARRDGRGNTEAFF

size: many
V: TRBV28
D: TRBD2
J: TRBJ2-7
DNA: TGTGCCAGCGAGGTCACTAGCGGGAGTTACGAGCAGTACTTC
CDR3: CASEVTSGSYEQYF

size: many
V: TRBV7-9
D: .
J: TRBJ2-7
DNA: TGTGCCAGCAGCTTCAGCGGACGGGCCGGGTCCTACGAGCAGTACTTC
CDR3: CASSFSGRAGSYEQYF

size: .
V: TRBV7-9
D: TRBD1
J: TRBJ2-7
DNA: TGTGCCAGCAGCTCCCGCACCGGGACAGTCTACGAGCAGTACTTC
CDR3: CASSSRTGTVYEQYF

size: many
V: TRBV15
D: .
J: TRBJ1-5
DNA: TGTGCCACCAGCTGGGACGGCAATCAGCCCCAGCATTTT
CDR3: CATSWDGNQPQHF

size: many
V: TRBV12-3/TRBV12-4
D: .
J: TRBJ1-5
DNA: TGTGCCAGCAGTTTAAAGAGGCTAAATCAGCCCCAGCATTTT
CDR3: CASSLKRLNQPQHF

size: once
V: TRBV19
D: .
J: TRBJ1-5
DNA: TGTGCCAGTAGTATGGTATGGTATCAGCCCCAGCATTTT
CDR3: CASSMVWYQPQHF

size: many
V: TRBV6-1
D: .
J: TRBJ2-7
DNA: TGTGCCAGCAGCCCCCCGTCCTCCTACGAGCAGTACTTC
CDR3: CASSPPSSYEQYF

size: few
V: TRBV2
D: .
J: TRBJ1-2
DNA: TGTGCCAGCAGTGAAGGGGCGAGCGGGTTCGGCTACACCTTC
CDR3: CASSEGASGFGYTF